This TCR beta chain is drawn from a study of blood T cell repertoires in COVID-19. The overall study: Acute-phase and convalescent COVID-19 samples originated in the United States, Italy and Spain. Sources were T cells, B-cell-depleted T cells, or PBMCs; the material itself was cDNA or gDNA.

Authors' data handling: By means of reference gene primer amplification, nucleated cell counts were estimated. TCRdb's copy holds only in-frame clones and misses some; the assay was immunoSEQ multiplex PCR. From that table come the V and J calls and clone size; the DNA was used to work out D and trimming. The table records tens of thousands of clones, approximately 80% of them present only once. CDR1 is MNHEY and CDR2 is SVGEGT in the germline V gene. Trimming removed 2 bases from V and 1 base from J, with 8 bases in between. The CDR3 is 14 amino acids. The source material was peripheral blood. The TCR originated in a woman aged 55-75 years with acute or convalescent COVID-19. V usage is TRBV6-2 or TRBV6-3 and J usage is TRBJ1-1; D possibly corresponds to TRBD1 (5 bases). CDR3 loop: CASSYRGKNTEAFF. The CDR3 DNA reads TGTGCCAGCAGTTACCGGGGGAAGAACACTGAAGCTTTCTTT.